This T cell receptor (beta chain) stems from a study of neurological immune-mediated disorders. At least ten counts were recorded for this clonotype. A single record per CDR3 protein comes from TCRdb applying MiXCR to the 5' RACE reads. The data contain about 35,000 distinct CDR3 sequences, 3.8% of them singletons. This CDR3 region has 14 residues. Germline CDR1 reads MNHEY; CDR2 reads SVGAGI. Trimming took off 4 bases at V and 0 bases at J, with 9 bases between the two ends. The material sequenced was PBMCs. The source of this sequence is a man aged 30-40 years with multiple sclerosis. The V gene is TRBV6-5, the J gene TRBJ2-5, with D unresolved. The CDR3 coding sequence is TGTGCCAGCAGTTTGGAACAGAACCAAGAGACCCAGTACTTC. Its protein is CASSLEQNQETQYF.